Detailed here is one T cell receptor beta chain. What it binds is unknown. Trimming shortened V by 4 bases and J by 3 bases, and 14 bases separated the two germline ends. Germline CDR1 SGDLS, CDR2 YYNGEE. The CDR3 has 15 residues. Some clones are missing from TCRdb's copy, which holds only in-frame ones; the method was immunoSEQ multiplex PCR. The sample contains approximately 50,000 clones, around nine tenths of which appear only once. The data are from a study of OX40 agonist ivuxolimab in advanced cancers. Study observations and caveats: On average, a greater number of expanded clones characterised CD8+ T cells relative to CD4+.

The origin of this receptor is an adult with an advanced solid tumor such as melanoma, head and neck, liver or kidney cancer. The chain combines TRBV9 with TRBJ1-5; unclear D gene. Specimen: CD4+ or CD8+ T cells sorted from blood, collected in a trial of the OX40 agonist ivuxolimab. CDR3 in amino acids: CASSPSGRINQPQHF. In DNA, the CDR3 is TGTGCCAGCAGCCCCTCCGGACGGATCAATCAGCCCCAGCATTTT.